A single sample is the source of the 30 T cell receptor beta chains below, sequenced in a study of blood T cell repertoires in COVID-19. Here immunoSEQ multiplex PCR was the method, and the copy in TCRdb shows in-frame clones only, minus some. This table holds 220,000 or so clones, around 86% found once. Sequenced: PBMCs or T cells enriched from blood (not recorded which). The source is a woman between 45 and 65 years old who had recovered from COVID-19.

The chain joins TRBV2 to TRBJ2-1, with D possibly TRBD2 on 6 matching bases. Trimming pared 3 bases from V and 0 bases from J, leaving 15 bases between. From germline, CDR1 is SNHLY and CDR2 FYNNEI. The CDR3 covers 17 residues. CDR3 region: CASSESRGLYSYNEQFF. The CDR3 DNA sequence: TGTGCCAGCAGTGAGAGTAGGGGACTCTACTCCTACAATGAGCAGTTCTTC.

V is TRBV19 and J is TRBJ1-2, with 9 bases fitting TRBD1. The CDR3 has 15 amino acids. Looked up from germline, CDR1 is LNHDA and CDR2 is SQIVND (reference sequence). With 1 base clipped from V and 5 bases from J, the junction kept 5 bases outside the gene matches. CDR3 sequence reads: CASSIVGTGMYGYTF. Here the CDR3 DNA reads TGTGCCAGTAGTATAGTCGGGACAGGGATGTATGGCTACACCTTC.

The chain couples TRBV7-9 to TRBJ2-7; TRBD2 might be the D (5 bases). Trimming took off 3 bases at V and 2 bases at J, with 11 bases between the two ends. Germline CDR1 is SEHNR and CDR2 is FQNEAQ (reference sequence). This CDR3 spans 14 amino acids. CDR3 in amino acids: CASSLGDLTYEQYF. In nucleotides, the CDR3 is TGTGCCAGCAGCTTGGGAGATCTAACCTACGAGCAGTACTTC.

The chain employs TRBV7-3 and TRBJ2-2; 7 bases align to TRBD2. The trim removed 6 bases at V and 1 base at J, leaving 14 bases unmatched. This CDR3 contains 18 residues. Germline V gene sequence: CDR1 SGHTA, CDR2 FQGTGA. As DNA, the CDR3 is TGTGCCAGCAGAACCCGGGGTAGGAGCGGGGAGAACACCGGGGAGCTGTTTTTT. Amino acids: CASRTRGRSGENTGELFF. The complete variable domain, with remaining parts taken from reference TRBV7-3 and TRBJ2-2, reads GAGVSQTPSNKVTEKGKYVELRCDPISGHTALYWYRQSLGQGPEFLIYFQGTGAADDSGLPNDRFFAVRPEGSVSTLKIQRTERGDSAVYLCASRTRGRSGENTGELFFGEGSRLTVL.

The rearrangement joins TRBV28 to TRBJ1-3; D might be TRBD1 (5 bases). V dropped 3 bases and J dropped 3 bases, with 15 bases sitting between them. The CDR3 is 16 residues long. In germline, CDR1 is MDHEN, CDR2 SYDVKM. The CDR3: CASSFLIGARGNTIYF. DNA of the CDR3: TGTGCCAGCAGTTTTTTAATAGGGGCACGTGGAAACACCATATATTTT. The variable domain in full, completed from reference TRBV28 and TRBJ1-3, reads DVKVTQSSRYLVKRTGEKVFLECVQDMDHENMFWYRQDPGLGLRLIYFSYDVKMKEKGDIPEGYSVSREKKERFSLILESASTNQTSMYLCASSFLIGARGNTIYFGEGSWLTVV.

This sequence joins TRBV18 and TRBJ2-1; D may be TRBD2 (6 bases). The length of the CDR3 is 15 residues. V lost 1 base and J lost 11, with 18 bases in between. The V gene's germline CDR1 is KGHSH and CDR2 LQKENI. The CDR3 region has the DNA TGTGCCAGCTCACCACGGAGGGAATCCGGGACTCAGCAGTTCTTC. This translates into CASSPRRESGTQQFF. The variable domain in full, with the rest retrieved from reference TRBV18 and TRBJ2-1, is NAGVMQNPRHLVRRRGQEARLRCSPMKGHSHVYWYRQLPEEGLKFMVYLQKENIIDESGMPKERFSAEFPKEGPSILRIQQVVRGDSAAYFCASSPRRESGTQQFFGPGTRLTVL.

As DNA, the CDR3 is TGTGCCAGCAGCTTAGTTCCAGGACTTAACTCCTACGAGCAGTACTTC. It codes for CASSLVPGLNSYEQYF. V usage is TRBV7-9 and J usage is TRBJ2-7; a weak D match, TRBD2 (5 bases). The CDR3 runs to 16 residues. Germline V CDR1 and CDR2: SEHNR, FQNEAQ (reference sequence). V was trimmed by 1 base and J by 0 bases, leaving 13 bases between them.

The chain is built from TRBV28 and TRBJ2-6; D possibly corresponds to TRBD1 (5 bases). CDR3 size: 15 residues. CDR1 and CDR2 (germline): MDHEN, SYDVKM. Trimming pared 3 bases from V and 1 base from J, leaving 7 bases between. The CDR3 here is CASSFAGSGANVLTF. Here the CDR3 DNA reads TGTGCCAGCAGTTTCGCAGGGTCTGGGGCCAACGTCCTGACTTTC.

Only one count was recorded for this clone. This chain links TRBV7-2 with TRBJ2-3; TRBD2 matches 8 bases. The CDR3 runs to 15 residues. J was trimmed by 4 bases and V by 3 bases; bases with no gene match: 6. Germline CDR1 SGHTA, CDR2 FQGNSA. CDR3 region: CASSFRRGGADTQYF. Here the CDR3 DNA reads TGTGCCAGCAGCTTTCGTCGGGGGGGTGCAGATACGCAGTATTTT.

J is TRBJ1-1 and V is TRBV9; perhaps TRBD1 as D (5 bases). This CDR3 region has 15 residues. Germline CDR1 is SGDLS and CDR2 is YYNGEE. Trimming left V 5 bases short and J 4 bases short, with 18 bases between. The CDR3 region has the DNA TGTGCCAGCAGTCCCCCGGCGGGGGTAGGCACTGAAGCTTTCTTT. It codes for CASSPPAGVGTEAFF.

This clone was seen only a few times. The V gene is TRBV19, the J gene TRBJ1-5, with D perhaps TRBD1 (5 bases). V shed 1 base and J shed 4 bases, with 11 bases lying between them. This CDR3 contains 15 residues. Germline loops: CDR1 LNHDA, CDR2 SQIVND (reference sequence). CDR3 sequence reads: CASSIGQGGNQPQHF. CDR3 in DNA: TGTGCCAGTAGTATAGGGCAGGGTGGGAATCAGCCCCAGCATTTT.

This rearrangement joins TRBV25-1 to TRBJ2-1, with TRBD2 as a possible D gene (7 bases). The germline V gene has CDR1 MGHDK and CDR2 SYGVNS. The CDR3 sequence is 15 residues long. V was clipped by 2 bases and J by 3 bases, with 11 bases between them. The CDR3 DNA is TGTGCCAGCAGTGAACGGGGGGCGGTCTACAATGAGCAGTTCTTC. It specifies CASSERGAVYNEQFF.

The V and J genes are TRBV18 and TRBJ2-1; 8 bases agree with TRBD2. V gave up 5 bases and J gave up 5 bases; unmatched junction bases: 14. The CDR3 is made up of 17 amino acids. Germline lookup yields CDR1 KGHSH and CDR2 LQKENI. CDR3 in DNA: TGTGCCAGCTCATTTCAGCGTCCGGGGGGGCGTAACAATGAGCAGTTCTTC. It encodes CASSFQRPGGRNNEQFF. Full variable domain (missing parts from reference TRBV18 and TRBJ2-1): NAGVMQNPRHLVRRRGQEARLRCSPMKGHSHVYWYRQLPEEGLKFMVYLQKENIIDESGMPKERFSAEFPKEGPSILRIQQVVRGDSAAYFCASSFQRPGGRNNEQFFGPGTRLTVL.

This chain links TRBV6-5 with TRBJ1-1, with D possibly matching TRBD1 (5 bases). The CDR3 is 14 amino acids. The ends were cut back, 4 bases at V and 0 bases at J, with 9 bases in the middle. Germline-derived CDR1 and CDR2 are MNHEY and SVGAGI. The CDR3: CASSSRQLNTEAFF. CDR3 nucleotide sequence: TGTGCCAGCAGTTCCCGACAGTTGAACACTGAAGCTTTCTTT.

The chain's CDR3 is CASSPIWTGKSYEQYF. The CDR3 nucleotides read TGTGCCAGCAGCCCTATTTGGACAGGGAAGTCCTACGAGCAGTACTTC. The J gene is TRBJ2-7, the V gene TRBV11-3; TRBD1 agrees at 8 bases. V lost 5 bases to trimming and J lost 1 base; unmatched junction nucleotides: 10. This CDR3 contains 16 residues. The germline gives CDR1 SGHNT, CDR2 YENEEA.

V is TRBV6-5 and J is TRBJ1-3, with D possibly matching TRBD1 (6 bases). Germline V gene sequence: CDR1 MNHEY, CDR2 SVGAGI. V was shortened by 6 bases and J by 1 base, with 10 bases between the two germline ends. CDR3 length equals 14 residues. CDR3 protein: CASRPQGSGNTIYF. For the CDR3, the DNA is TGTGCCAGCAGACCACAGGGTTCTGGAAACACCATATATTTT.

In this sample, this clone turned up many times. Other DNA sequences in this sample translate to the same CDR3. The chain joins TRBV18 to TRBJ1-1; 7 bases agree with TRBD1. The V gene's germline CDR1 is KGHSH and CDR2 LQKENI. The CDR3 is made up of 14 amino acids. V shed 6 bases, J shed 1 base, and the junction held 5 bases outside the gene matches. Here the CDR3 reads CASSPDRKNTEAFF. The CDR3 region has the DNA TGTGCCAGCTCCCCGGACAGGAAGAACACTGAAGCTTTCTTT. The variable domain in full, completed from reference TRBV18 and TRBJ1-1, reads NAGVMQNPRHLVRRRGQEARLRCSPMKGHSHVYWYRQLPEEGLKFMVYLQKENIIDESGMPKERFSAEFPKEGPSILRIQQVVRGDSAAYFCASSPDRKNTEAFFGQGTRLTVV.

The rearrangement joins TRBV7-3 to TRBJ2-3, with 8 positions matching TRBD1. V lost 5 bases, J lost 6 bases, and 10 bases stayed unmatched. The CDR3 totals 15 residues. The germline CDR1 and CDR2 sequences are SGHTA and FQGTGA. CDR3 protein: CASSPTGQGGDTQYF. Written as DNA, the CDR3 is TGTGCCAGCAGCCCCACCGGACAGGGCGGGGATACGCAGTATTTT.

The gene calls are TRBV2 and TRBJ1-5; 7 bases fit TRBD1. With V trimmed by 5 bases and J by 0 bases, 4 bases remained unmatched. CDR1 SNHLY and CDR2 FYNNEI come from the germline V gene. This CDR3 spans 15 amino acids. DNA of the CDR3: TGTGCCAGCAGTTTACAGGGGAATAGCAATCAGCCCCAGCATTTT. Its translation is CASSLQGNSNQPQHF.

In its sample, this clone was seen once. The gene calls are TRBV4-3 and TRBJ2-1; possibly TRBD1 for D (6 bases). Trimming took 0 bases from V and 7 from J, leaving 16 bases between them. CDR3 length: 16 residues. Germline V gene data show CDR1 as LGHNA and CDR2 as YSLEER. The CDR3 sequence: CASSQDSGVRTNEQFF. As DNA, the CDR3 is TGCGCCAGCAGCCAAGATTCAGGGGTACGTACGAATGAGCAGTTCTTC.

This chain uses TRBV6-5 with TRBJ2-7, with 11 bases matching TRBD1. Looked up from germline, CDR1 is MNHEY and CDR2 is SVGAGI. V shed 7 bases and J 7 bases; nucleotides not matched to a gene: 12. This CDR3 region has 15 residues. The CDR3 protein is CASTKGPGQGGEQYF. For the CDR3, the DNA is TGTGCCAGCACCAAAGGACCGGGACAGGGGGGAGAGCAGTACTTC.

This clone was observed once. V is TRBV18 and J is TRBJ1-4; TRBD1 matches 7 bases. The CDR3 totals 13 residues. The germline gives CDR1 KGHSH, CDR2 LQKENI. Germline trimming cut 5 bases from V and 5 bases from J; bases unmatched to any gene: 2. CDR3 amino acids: CASSSQGNEKLFF. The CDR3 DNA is TGTGCCAGCTCATCACAGGGGAATGAAAAACTGTTTTTT. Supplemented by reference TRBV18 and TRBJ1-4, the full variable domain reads NAGVMQNPRHLVRRRGQEARLRCSPMKGHSHVYWYRQLPEEGLKFMVYLQKENIIDESGMPKERFSAEFPKEGPSILRIQQVVRGDSAAYFCASSSQGNEKLFFGSGTQLSVL.

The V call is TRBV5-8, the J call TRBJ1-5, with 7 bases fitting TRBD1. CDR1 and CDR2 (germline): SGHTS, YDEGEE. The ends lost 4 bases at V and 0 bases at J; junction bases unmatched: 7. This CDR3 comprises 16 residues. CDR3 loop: CASSPGTVHSNQPQHF. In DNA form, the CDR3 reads TGTGCCAGCAGCCCTGGGACAGTCCATAGCAATCAGCCCCAGCATTTT.

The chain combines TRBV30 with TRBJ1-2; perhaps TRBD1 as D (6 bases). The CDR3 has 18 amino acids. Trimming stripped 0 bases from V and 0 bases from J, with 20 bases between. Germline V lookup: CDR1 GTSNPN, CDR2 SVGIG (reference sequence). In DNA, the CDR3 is TGTGCCTGGAGTGTACTTGGGGGGGCAGGGAGAGCTAACTATGGCTACACCTTC. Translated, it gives CAWSVLGGAGRANYGYTF.

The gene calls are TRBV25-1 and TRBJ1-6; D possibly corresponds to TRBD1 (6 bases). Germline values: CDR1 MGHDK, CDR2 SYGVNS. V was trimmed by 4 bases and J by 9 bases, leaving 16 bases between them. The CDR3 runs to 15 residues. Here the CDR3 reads CASSAEAGVRSPLHF. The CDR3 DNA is TGTGCCAGCAGTGCCGAGGCAGGGGTTCGTTCACCCCTCCACTTT.

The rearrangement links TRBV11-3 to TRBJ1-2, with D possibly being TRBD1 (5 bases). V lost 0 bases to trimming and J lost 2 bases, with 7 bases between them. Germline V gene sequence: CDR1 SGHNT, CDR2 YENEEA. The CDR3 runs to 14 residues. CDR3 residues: CASSLDSGNYGYTF. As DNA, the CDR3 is TGTGCCAGCAGCTTAGACTCAGGGAACTATGGCTACACCTTC.

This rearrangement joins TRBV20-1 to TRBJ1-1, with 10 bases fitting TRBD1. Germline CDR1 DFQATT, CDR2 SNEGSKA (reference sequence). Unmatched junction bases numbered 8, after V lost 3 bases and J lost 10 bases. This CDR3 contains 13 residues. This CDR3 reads CSASPGTGVRAFF. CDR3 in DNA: TGCAGTGCTAGTCCCGGGACAGGGGTTCGAGCTTTCTTT.

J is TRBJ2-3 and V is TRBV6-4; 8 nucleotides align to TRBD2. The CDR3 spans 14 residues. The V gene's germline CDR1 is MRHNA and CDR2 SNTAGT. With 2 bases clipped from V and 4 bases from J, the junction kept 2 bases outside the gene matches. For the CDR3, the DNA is TGTGCCAGCAGTGACAGCGGGAGAGCAGATACGCAGTATTTT. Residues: CASSDSGRADTQYF.

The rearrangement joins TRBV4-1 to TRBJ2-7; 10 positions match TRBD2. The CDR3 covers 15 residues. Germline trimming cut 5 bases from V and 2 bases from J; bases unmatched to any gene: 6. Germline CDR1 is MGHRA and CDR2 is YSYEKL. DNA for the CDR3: TGCGCCAGCAGCGATCGAGCGGGGGGGCCCTACGAGCAGTACTTC. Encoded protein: CASSDRAGGPYEQYF.

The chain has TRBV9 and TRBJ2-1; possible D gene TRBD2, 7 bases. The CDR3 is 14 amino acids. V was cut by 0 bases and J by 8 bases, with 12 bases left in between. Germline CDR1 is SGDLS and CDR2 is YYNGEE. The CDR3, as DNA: TGTGCCAGCAGCGTAGTAGGGGGGGCCTATGAGCAGTTCTTC. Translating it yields CASSVVGGAYEQFF.